Detailed here is one TCR beta chain. The antigen is undetermined. The protocol was immunoSEQ multiplex PCR, while the TCRdb copy is restricted to in-frame clones and leaves out a portion. In the table there are 55,000 to 75,000 clones, about 85% of which are singletons. The CDR3 totals 12 residues. CDR1 and CDR2 from the germline V gene are KGHSH and LQKENI. Trimming cost V 5 bases and J 7 bases, with 11 bases left between them. This entry is derived from a study of T cell responses to AZD1222 COVID-19 vaccine. The wider study: Pooling was applied to second doses at about 4 or about 12 weeks. Findings and limits, study-wide: Spike was spanned by vaccine-associated CD4 TCRs, with dominance at 160-218 and 743-854. Donors were chiefly white British, with a greater number of females, and clonal diversity was perhaps underestimated. Elevations in Spike-specific TCR breadth and depth followed administration of two AZD1222 doses.

V gene TRBV18 combines with J gene TRBJ1-2; possibly TRBD1 for D (6 bases). The sequence was obtained from an adult in good health. Material: peripheral blood, obtained on day 0 of AZD1222 vaccination. The CDR3 nucleotides read TGTGCCAGCTCAGAGGACAGCTCTGGCTACACCTTC. Translated: CASSEDSSGYTF.